This TCR beta chain appears in the sequencing data of a study of human T cells and chemical hapten exposure. Study-wide background: Slight volume differences across pooled libraries mainly accounted for varying per-sample TCR yields.

There are a few counts of this clonotype. As originally analysed: A typical sample had roughly 91,000 TCRs, with about 23,224 to 690,600 overall. TCRdb fed the RACE reads into MiXCR, producing one record per CDR3 protein. It is TCRdb's table, rather than the study itself, that gives the V and J calls and clone size. The sample lists about 69,000 distinct CDR3 sequences, around 10% occurring once. This CDR3 has 13 residues. Germline V gives CDR1 DFQATT, CDR2 SNEGSKA (reference sequence). V was shortened by 6 bases and J by 2 bases, with 14 bases between the two germline ends. Time point noted: patch test 2, 6 weeks after DPC sensitization. Sample treatment: therapeutic diphenylcyclopropenone sensitization with weekly scalp DPC.

The sample in question was whole blood, obtained in connection with sensitization to the hapten diphenylcyclopropenone (DPC). This clonotype was obtained from a woman aged 45-65 years with alopecia areata. Some clones in this sample may be carry-over from other donors' samples. V gene TRBV20-1 combines with J gene TRBJ2-7; possibly TRBD1 or TRBD2 for D (5 bases each). The CDR3 protein is CSAVLGVTYEQYF. The CDR3 DNA follows: TGCAGTGCCGTACTGGGGGTAACCTACGAGCAGTACTTC.